This TCR beta chain comes out of a study of OX40 agonist ivuxolimab in advanced cancers. Looking at the study overall: Across the patients, intravenous ivuxolimab was delivered every 2 weeks at 0.01 to 10 mg/kg. Study conclusions and caveats: CD4+ and CD8+ blood T cells expanded clonally by week 6 at 0.1 to 3.0 mg/kg. CD8+ T cells averaged more expanded clones than CD4+.

This CDR3 is built from 14 residues. V lost 0 bases and J lost 6, with 15 bases in between. The V gene's germline CDR1 is GTSNPN and CDR2 SVGIG (reference sequence). Turning to this clone: Its antigen is currently unknown.

Generated by immunoSEQ multiplex PCR, the TCRdb table keeps only in-frame clones and is missing some. In the table there are 50,000 to 70,000 clones, around four fifths of which are singletons. Enrollment shut out patients with autoimmune disease history or systemic immunosuppression. The sequences come from CD4+ or CD8+ T cells sorted from blood, collected in a trial of the OX40 agonist ivuxolimab. The chain recombines TRBV30 with TRBJ2-7; D perhaps matches TRBD1 (6 bases). This TCR was sampled from an adult with an advanced solid tumor such as melanoma, head and neck, liver or kidney cancer. The CDR3 DNA reads as TGTGCCTGGAGTGTATACAGGGACCAAGCCGAGCAGTACTTC. It yields the protein CAWSVYRDQAEQYF.